This T cell receptor beta chain was profiled in a study of blood T cell repertoires in COVID-19. Whole-study context: The United States, Italy and Spain provided the acute and convalescent COVID-19 samples. The cDNA or gDNA used as material had been derived from T cells, B-cell-depleted T cells, or PBMCs.

In its sample, this clone was seen once. This CDR3 contains 14 residues. The V gene's germline CDR1 is SEHNR and CDR2 FQNEAQ (reference sequence). Losses at the gene ends were 4 bases for V and 4 bases for J; bases not matched to a gene: 3. TCRdb keeps only in-frame clones here, not all; method: immunoSEQ multiplex PCR. The data show about 220,000 clones, roughly 82% seen once. The specimen was peripheral blood. The TCR comes from a man in his forties or fifties who had recovered from COVID-19. The genes are TRBV7-9 and TRBJ1-2; 10 positions match TRBD1. CDR3 region: CASSSGTGAYGYTF. The CDR3 coding sequence is TGTGCCAGCAGCTCAGGGACAGGGGCCTATGGCTACACCTTC.